Sequencing of this TCR beta chain was carried out in a study of blood T cell repertoires in COVID-19. Study-wide context: Sites in the United States, Italy and Spain provided acute and convalescent COVID-19 samples. PBMCs, B-cell-depleted T cells, or T cells provided the cDNA or gDNA that made up the material.

As processed by the authors: Amplification with reference gene primers provided the estimates of nucleated cell counts. Profiled with immunoSEQ multiplex PCR; TCRdb holds only in-frame clones, not every one. The V and J calls and clone size were taken over from that table, and D and trimming were inferred from the DNA. Among fewer than 250,000 clones listed, about 88% were seen once. CDR3 size: 13 residues. Deletions cut 7 bases from V and 1 base from J, with 10 bases between. Germline CDR1 is MDHEN and CDR2 is SYDVKM. The sequence was collected from a woman aged 35 to 49 who had recovered from COVID-19. Input material: peripheral blood. The chain recombines TRBV28 with TRBJ1-1; D is perhaps TRBD1 (5 bases). Written as DNA, the CDR3 is TGTGCCAGCACCTGGGGCGGGAACACTGAAGCTTTCTTT. This codes for CASTWGGNTEAFF.